The clone carrying this TCR beta chain was seen a handful of times. What it binds is not known. CDR1 SGHDT and CDR2 YYEEEE come from the germline V gene. The length of the CDR3 is 13 residues. The V end was cut by 0 bases, the J end by 5 bases, with 9 bases between. The sample originates from a study of post-analysis software for immune sequencing data. Study-level points and caveats: Diversity measured as normalized Chao1 was significantly lower in multiple sclerosis patients than in controls. Those samples that were prepared in the same batch co-clustered strongly by F measure. TRBV5-6, TRBV5-1 and TRBV20-1 belonged to a set of roughly 5 TRBV segments that were more frequent in patients than controls.

TCR beta cDNA libraries included unique molecular identifiers. Using its own MiXCR run on the PCR reads, TCRdb lists one record per CDR3 protein. The table has 650,000 to 900,000 distinct CDR3 sequences, more than 45% seen once; the top ten hold roughly 4.9%. Sequencing was done on a sample of blood. The chain links TRBV5-6 to TRBJ2-7; D is unresolved. The receptor was isolated from a girl aged 5 to 17 with multiple sclerosis. The CDR3 spells CASSLGRAHEQYF. CDR3 nucleotide sequence: TGTGCCAGCAGCTTGGGACGGGCGCACGAGCAGTACTTC.